Listed below are T cell receptor beta chains from one sample, sequenced in a study of blood T cell repertoires in COVID-19. TCRdb's table, derived via immunoSEQ multiplex PCR, lists solely in-frame clones and lacks some. Among 200,000 to 250,000 clones, 70% to 85% were seen once, and the ten largest hold 3% to 4%. The sample comprised PBMCs or T cells enriched from blood (not recorded which). The receptors shown here come from an older woman who had recovered from COVID-19. The CDR3 runs from the conserved cysteine through the conserved F or W. D genes are given only for firm matches.

cdr3_aa: CASRTGLNSNQPQHF
cdr3_nt: TGTGCCAGTAGGACAGGACTGAATAGCAATCAGCCCCAGCATTTT
d_call: -
j_call: TRBJ1-5
v_call: TRBV19

cdr3_aa: CASSPSGFTDTQYF
cdr3_nt: TGTGCCAGCAGCCCAAGCGGTTTTACAGATACGCAGTATTTT
d_call: -
j_call: TRBJ2-3
v_call: TRBV11-1

cdr3_aa: CASSPREGEQFF
cdr3_nt: TGCGCCAGCAGCCCCCGAGAGGGTGAGCAGTTCTTC
d_call: -
j_call: TRBJ2-1
v_call: TRBV4-1

cdr3_aa: CASSRGDGYGYTF
cdr3_nt: TGTGCCAGCAGCCGCGGGGATGGCTATGGCTACACCTTC
d_call: -
j_call: TRBJ1-2
v_call: TRBV6-5

cdr3_aa: CASSQAGYNQPQHF
cdr3_nt: TGTGCCAGCAGCCAAGCGGGGTACAATCAGCCCCAGCATTTT
d_call: -
j_call: TRBJ1-5
v_call: TRBV14

cdr3_aa: CASSQATGDYSNQPQHF
cdr3_nt: TGTGCCAGCAGCCAAGCAACCGGGGATTATAGCAATCAGCCCCAGCATTTT
d_call: -
j_call: TRBJ1-5
v_call: TRBV3-1/TRBV3-2

cdr3_aa: CASSYAGRSTDTQYF
cdr3_nt: TGTGCCAGCAGTTACGCGGGGCGTAGCACAGATACGCAGTATTTT
d_call: -
j_call: TRBJ2-3
v_call: TRBV6-5

cdr3_aa: CASGQGSGTEAFF
cdr3_nt: TGTGCCAGCGGACAGGGGTCGGGCACTGAAGCTTTCTTT
d_call: TRBD1
j_call: TRBJ1-1
v_call: TRBV19

cdr3_aa: CASSIEGTAPYRGYTF
cdr3_nt: TGTGCCAGTAGTATAGAGGGGACAGCCCCTTACCGCGGCTACACCTTC
d_call: TRBD1
j_call: TRBJ1-2
v_call: TRBV19

cdr3_aa: CASSLEFMAGNGYTF
cdr3_nt: TGTGCCAGCAGCTTGGAGTTTATGGCAGGGAATGGCTACACCTTC
d_call: -
j_call: TRBJ1-2
v_call: TRBV5-6

cdr3_aa: CASSQVHLAGGTGELFF
cdr3_nt: TGTGCCAGCAGCCAAGTTCATCTAGCGGGAGGTACCGGGGAGCTGTTTTTT
d_call: TRBD2
j_call: TRBJ2-2
v_call: TRBV3-1/TRBV3-2

cdr3_aa: CASTGQGRDEQYF
cdr3_nt: TGTGCCAGCACGGGACAGGGAAGGGACGAGCAGTACTTC
d_call: TRBD1
j_call: TRBJ2-7
v_call: TRBV6-4

cdr3_aa: CASSRTGNSPLHF
cdr3_nt: TGTGCCAGCAGCCGGACAGGTAATTCACCCCTCCACTTT
d_call: TRBD1
j_call: TRBJ1-6
v_call: TRBV3-1/TRBV3-2

cdr3_aa: CASSQGEQGAQPQHF
cdr3_nt: TGCGCCAGCAGCCAAGGAGAACAGGGAGCGCAGCCCCAGCATTTT
d_call: -
j_call: TRBJ1-5
v_call: TRBV4-1